This TCR beta chain came from a study of T cells in Graves' hyperthyroidism and ophthalmopathy. This clonotype was recorded at least ten times. Amplification yielded TCR beta CDR3 regions, with RNA transcripts as the source. HTBI primers were used for first-round RT-PCR of the TCR CDR3. TCRdb used MiXCR to reprocess the multiplex PCR reads, holding one entry per CDR3 protein. This sample has around 380,000 distinct CDR3 sequences, with roughly 13% found just once. This TCR came from a man under 40 with Graves' hyperthyroidism that later progressed to Graves' ophthalmopathy. The specimen was blood.

The CDR3 nucleotides are TGTGCCAGCAGCTCCCTACAGGGGAGGAGGAATTCACCCCTCCACTTT. Amino acids: CASSSLQGRRNSPLHF. The rearrangement joins TRBV11-2 to TRBJ1-6; 7 bases are a match to TRBD1. V lost 4 bases and J lost 7; bases outside the gene matches: 10. The V gene's germline CDR1 is SGHAT and CDR2 FQNNGV. The CDR3 extends over 16 amino acids.